The following is a TCR beta chain sequence with its context. Produced via immunoSEQ multiplex PCR; TCRdb's table is partial and in-frame only. This table holds more than 65,000 clones, 90% to 95% found once. In germline, CDR1 is SGHTA, CDR2 FQGNSA. Trimming pared 3 bases from V and 7 bases from J, leaving 16 bases between. CDR3 length: 14 amino acids. This specimen belongs to a study of T cell changes during pregnancy in multiple sclerosis. This chain uses TRBV7-2 with TRBJ2-7; TRBD2 might be the D (6 bases). The sequences come from peripheral blood, collected in the first trimester of pregnancy. The TCR was taken from a female donor with multiple sclerosis, enrolled in a pregnancy study. CDR3 sequence reads: CASSFVAAGREQYF. CDR3 DNA sequence: TGTGCCAGCAGCTTCGTAGCGGCCGGACGGGAGCAGTACTTC. Drawing the rest from reference TRBV7-2 and TRBJ2-7, the complete variable domain is GAGVSQSPSNKVTEKGKDVELRCDPISGHTALYWYRQSLGQGLEFLIYFQGNSAPDKSGLPSDRFSAERTGGSVSTLTIQRTQQEDSAVYLCASSFVAAGREQYFGPGTRLTVT.